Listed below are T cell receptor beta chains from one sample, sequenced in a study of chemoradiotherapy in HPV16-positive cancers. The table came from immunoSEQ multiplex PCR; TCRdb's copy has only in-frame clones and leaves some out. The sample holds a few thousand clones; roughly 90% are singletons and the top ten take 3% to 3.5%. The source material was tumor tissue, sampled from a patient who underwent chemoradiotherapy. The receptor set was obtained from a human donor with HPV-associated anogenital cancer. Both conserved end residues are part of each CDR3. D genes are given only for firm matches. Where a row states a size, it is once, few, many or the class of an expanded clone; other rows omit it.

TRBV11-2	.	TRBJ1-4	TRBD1	TGTGCCAGCAGCGTAGGACAGGGAGCAACTAATGAAAAACTGTTTTTT	CASSVGQGATNEKLFF
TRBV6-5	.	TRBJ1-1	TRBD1	TGTGCCAGCAGGAGACAGGGGGACTACACTGAAGCTTTCTTT	CASRRQGDYTEAFF
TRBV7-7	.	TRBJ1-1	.	TGTGCCAGCAGCCCCCTCGACAGTTCTGAAGCTTTCTTT	CASSPLDSSEAFF
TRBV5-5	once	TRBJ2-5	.	TGTGCCAGCAGCTTGGAGGGCTCCTGGGAGACCCAGTACTTC	CASSLEGSWETQYF
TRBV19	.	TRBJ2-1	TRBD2	TGTGCCACCGGGACTAGTTTTATGGGTGAGCAGTTCTTC	CATGTSFMGEQFF
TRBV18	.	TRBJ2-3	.	TGTGCCAGCTCCCAATGGGGAGGACTAGATACGCAGTATTTT	CASSQWGGLDTQYF
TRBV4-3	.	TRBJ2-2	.	TGCGCCAGCAGCCAATCAGCGGGCAGCACCGGGGAGCTGTTTTTT	CASSQSAGSTGELFF
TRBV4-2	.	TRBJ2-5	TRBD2	TGTGCCAGCAGCCGAAACCCTACGCGGGAGTACGTAGAGACCCAGTACTTC	CASSRNPTREYVETQYF
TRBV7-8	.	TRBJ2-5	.	TGTGCCAGCAGCTTTCACAACAGGGAGACCCAGTACTTC	CASSFHNRETQYF
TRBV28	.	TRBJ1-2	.	TGTGCCAGCAGGGGGACAAACCTTGGCTACACCTTC	CASRGTNLGYTF
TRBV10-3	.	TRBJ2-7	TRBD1	TGTGCCACAATGGGACAGTACTACGAGCAGTACTTC	CATMGQYYEQYF
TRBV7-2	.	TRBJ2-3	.	TGTGCCAGCAGCTTAGACCCTCTCTTGGCTACGCAGTATTTT	CASSLDPLLATQYF
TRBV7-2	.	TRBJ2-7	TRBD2	TGTGCCAGCAGCTTAGCCCGGACTAGTTCCTACGAGCAGTACTTC	CASSLARTSSYEQYF
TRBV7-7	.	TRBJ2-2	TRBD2	TGTGCCAGCAGCCGGGGACTAGCGGGAGGGGCGAACACCGGGGAGCTGTTTTTT	CASSRGLAGGANTGELFF
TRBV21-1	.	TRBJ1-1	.	TGTGCCAGCAGCAAAAAGCAGGGGGGGACCTGGTGGACTGAAGCTTTCTTT	CASSKKQGGTWWTEAFF
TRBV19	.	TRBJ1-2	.	TGTGCCAGTAGAGACCGAAGTGACCCATATGGCTACACCTTC	CASRDRSDPYGYTF
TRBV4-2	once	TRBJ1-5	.	TGTGCCAGCAGCCAAGAGGGGCAGGTTTATAGCAATCAGCCCCAGCATTTT	CASSQEGQVYSNQPQHF
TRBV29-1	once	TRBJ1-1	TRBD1	TGCAGCGTGGGGACAGGGCGGAACACTGAAGCTTTCTTT	CSVGTGRNTEAFF
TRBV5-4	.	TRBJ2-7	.	TGTGCCAGCAGCTTGGACGGACCCTACGAGCAGTACTTC	CASSLDGPYEQYF
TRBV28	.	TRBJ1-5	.	TGTGCCAGCAGTTTGTCCGGGTGGCCTAATCAGCCCCAGCATTTT	CASSLSGWPNQPQHF
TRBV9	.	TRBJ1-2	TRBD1	TGTGCCAGCAGCGTAGATGGGGACAGGGGAGGGGGGTTTAACTATGGCTACACCTTC	CASSVDGDRGGGFNYGYTF
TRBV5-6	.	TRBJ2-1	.	TGTGCCAGCAGCTTGGGGGACCACAATGAGCAGTTCTTC	CASSLGDHNEQFF
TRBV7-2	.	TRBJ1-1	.	TGTGCCAGCAGCTTAGTCGGGGGCGGCCTGACTGAAGCTTTCTTT	CASSLVGGGLTEAFF
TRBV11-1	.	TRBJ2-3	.	TGTGCCAGCAGCTTACCGCCGGCAGATACGCAGTATTTT	CASSLPPADTQYF
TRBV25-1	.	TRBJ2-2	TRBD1	TGTGCCAGCAGTGAGGGACAGGGGGACACCGGGGAGCTGTTTTTT	CASSEGQGDTGELFF
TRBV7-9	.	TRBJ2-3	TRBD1	TGTGCCAGCAGCTTCGGACAGGGCACAGATACGCAGTATTTT	CASSFGQGTDTQYF
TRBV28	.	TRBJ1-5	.	TGTGCCAGCAGGGGAGCTTCGAATCAGCCCCAGCATTTT	CASRGASNQPQHF
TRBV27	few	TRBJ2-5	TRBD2	TGTGCCAGCAGTCCCCGGACTAGCGGGAGGGGGTCCCCAAGAGAGACCCAGTACTTC	CASSPRTSGRGSPRETQYF
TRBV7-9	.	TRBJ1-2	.	TGTGCCAGCAGCGACGGGCCCGGAGGCTACACCTTC	CASSDGPGGYTF
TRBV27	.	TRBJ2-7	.	TGTGCCAGCAGTTTCCGTCCGGATTCCTACGAGCAGTACTTC	CASSFRPDSYEQYF
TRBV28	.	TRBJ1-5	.	TGTGCCAGCAGATCAGGGTCCCAGCCCCAGCATTTT	CASRSGSQPQHF
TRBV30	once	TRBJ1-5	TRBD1	TGTGCCTGGAAACCGGGACAGGGAGTTACGAGCAATCAGCCCCAGCATTTT	CAWKPGQGVTSNQPQHF
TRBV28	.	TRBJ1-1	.	TGTGCCAGCAAAAGGGACATTACTTTGGACACTGAAGCTTTCTTT	CASKRDITLDTEAFF
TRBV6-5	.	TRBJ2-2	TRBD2	TGTGCCAGCACGCGGGAGGCCCTAGTCGGGGAGCTGTTTTTT	CASTREALVGELFF
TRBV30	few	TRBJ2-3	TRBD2	TGTGCCTGGCTCGATACAACTAGCGTAGCAGATACGCAGTATTTT	CAWLDTTSVADTQYF
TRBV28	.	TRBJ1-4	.	TGTGCCAGCAGTTTCGGGGCAGGGTTAGGTAATGAAAAACTGTTTTTT	CASSFGAGLGNEKLFF
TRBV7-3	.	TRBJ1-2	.	TGTGCCAGCAGCCCCCAGTCGGGCTCCGGCTACACCTTC	CASSPQSGSGYTF
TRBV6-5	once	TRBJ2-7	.	TGTGCCAGCGCGGATCGGTTGGGGGCCTACGAGCAGTACTTC	CASADRLGAYEQYF
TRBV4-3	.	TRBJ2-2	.	TGCGCCAGCAGCCAAGCCATGGGGGGGAACACCGGGGAGCTGTTTTTT	CASSQAMGGNTGELFF
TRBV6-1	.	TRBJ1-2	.	TGTGCCAGCAGTGAAGAGGAGCACTCGAGGGGCTACACCTTC	CASSEEEHSRGYTF
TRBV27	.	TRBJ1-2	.	TGTGCCAGCAGTTTAGGCGCAGGGTGGGGTTATGGCTACACCTTC	CASSLGAGWGYGYTF
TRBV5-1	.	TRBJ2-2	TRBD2	TGCGCCAGCAGCTCCGGACTAGCGGGAGTAGGCACCGGGGAGCTGTTTTTT	CASSSGLAGVGTGELFF
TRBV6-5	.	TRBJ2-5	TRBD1	TGTGCCACACAGAGAACAGGGGGCGCGTCCCAGACCCAGTACTTC	CATQRTGGASQTQYF
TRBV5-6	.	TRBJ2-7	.	TGTGCCAGCAGCTTGGGGGCTAGCTCACCCTACGAGCAGTACTTC	CASSLGASSPYEQYF
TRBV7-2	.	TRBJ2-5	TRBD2	TGTGCCAGCAGCCCCCAGGGGACTAGCGGGAGCCAAGAGACCCAGTACTTC	CASSPQGTSGSQETQYF
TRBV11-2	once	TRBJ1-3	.	TGTGCCAGCAGCTTAGGGGCTACAGCTGGAAACACCATATATTTT	CASSLGATAGNTIYF
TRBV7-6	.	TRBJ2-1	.	TGTGCCAGCAGCTTAGCTGTCTCGGTCGGCGAGCAGTTCTTC	CASSLAVSVGEQFF
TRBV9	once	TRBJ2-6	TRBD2	TGTGCCAGCAGCGTACCAAAAGCGGGATACTCTGGGGCCAACGTCCTGACTTTC	CASSVPKAGYSGANVLTF
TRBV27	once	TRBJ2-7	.	TGTGCCAGCAGACCTGGGGGCAGGTACGAGCAGTACTTC	CASRPGGRYEQYF
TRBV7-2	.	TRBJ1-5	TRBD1	TGTGCCAGCAGCCCCTTACAGGGGGGCAATCAGCCCCAGCATTTT	CASSPLQGGNQPQHF
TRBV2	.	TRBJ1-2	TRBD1	TGTGCCAGCAGTGAGTCAGGGGGCGACGATGATGGCTACACCTTC	CASSESGGDDDGYTF
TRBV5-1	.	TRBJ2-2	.	TGCGCCAGCAGCTTGATCGGGGGCCGGGCAAACACCGGGGAGCTGTTTTTT	CASSLIGGRANTGELFF
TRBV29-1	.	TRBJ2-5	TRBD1	TGCAGCGCTGAGACCGAAGAATACAGGGGTCCGGAGACCCAGTACTTC	CSAETEEYRGPETQYF
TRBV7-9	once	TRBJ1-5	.	TGTGCCAGCAGCTTAGAGCCAAATCAGCCCCAGCATTTT	CASSLEPNQPQHF
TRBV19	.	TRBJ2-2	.	TGTGCCAGTAGGGTACAGGGTAGGGCCGGGGAGCTGTTTTTT	CASRVQGRAGELFF
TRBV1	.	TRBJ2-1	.	TGCACCAGCAGCCATGAAACTAGCGGGAGGAGGAATGAGCAGTTCTTC	CTSSHETSGRRNEQFF
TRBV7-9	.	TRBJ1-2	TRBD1	TGTGCCAGCAGCTTAGGGGACAGGCCGGGGAGGGGCTACACCTTC	CASSLGDRPGRGYTF
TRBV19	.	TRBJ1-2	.	TGTGCCAGTAGTATCCGGCGCGGGGGGTTCTATGGCTACACCTTC	CASSIRRGGFYGYTF
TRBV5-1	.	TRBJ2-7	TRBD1	TGCGCCAGCGGCCGAGACAGGGGGTCCGAGCAGTACTTC	CASGRDRGSEQYF